A single sample is the source of the 17 T cell receptor beta chains below, sequenced in a study of shared clonotypes between healthy human individuals. Assay: immunoSEQ multiplex PCR; the TCRdb copy retains only in-frame clones and omits some. This sample carries fewer than 600,000 clones, about 74% of them seen once, and the ten largest clones take around 11%. Material for sequencing was PBMCs. The receptors come from a woman in her thirties or forties in good health. Some clones in this sample may be carry-over from other donors' samples.

This clone was counted only a few times. A read error is likely here: a far larger clone is one base away. Additional DNA sequences in this sample encode the identical CDR3. The chain couples TRBV28 to TRBJ1-5; D unclear. Germline V gene sequence: CDR1 MDHEN, CDR2 SYDVKM. The V and J ends lost 6 bases and 4 bases respectively, with 13 bases between them. CDR3 length: 14 residues. DNA for the CDR3: TGTGCCAGCAGCCTGACGGGGAATAATCAGCCCCAGCATTTT. Translating gives CASSLTGNNQPQHF.

As concerns this clone: This could be a read error, since a much larger clone is one nucleotide away. Other nucleotide sequences from this sample produce the same CDR3. The V call is TRBV7-9, the J call TRBJ2-4; possibly TRBD1 or TRBD2 for D (5 bases each). The CDR3 is 14 amino acids. Per germline, CDR1 SEHNR and CDR2 FQNEAQ (reference sequence). V was clipped by 4 bases and J by 4 bases, with 11 bases between them. The CDR3 nucleotides read TGTGCCAGCAGCTCAGGGACGGCAAAAAACATTCAGTACTTC. Protein: CASSSGTAKNIQYF. The complete variable domain, with remaining parts taken from reference TRBV7-9 and TRBJ2-4, reads DTGVSQNPRHKITKRGQNVTFRCDPISEHNRLYWYRQTLGQGPEFLTYFQNEAQLEKSRLLSDRFSAERPKGSFSTLEIQRTEQGDSAMYLCASSSGTAKNIQYFGAGTRLSVL.

The chain is built from TRBV2 and TRBJ2-1; 8 bases line up with TRBD2. The junction had 5 bases not matched to a gene; V was cut back by 0 bases and J by 7 bases. Germline-derived CDR1 and CDR2 are SNHLY and FYNNEI. The CDR3 length is 15 residues. In DNA form, the CDR3 reads TGTGCCAGCAGTGAAGCCCTAGCGGGTAAAAATGAGCAGTTCTTC. This translates into CASSEALAGKNEQFF.

The chain recombines TRBV4-3 with TRBJ2-7; 9 nucleotides agree with TRBD1. The germline V gene has CDR1 LGHNA and CDR2 YSLEER. CDR3 size: 16 residues. V was clipped by 5 bases and J by 4 bases; unmatched bases: 12. The CDR3 is CASSASTGTGRYEQYF. The CDR3 coding sequence is TGCGCCAGCAGCGCATCGACGGGGACAGGGAGGTACGAGCAGTACTTC.

The CDR3 coding sequence is TGCGCCAGCAGCTTGGCGTCGATAAACACCGGGGAGCTGTTTTTT. This encodes CASSLASINTGELFF. This sequence joins TRBV5-1 and TRBJ2-2; D unclear. V shed 0 bases and J shed 2 bases, with 8 bases lying between them. Germline V gives CDR1 SGHRS, CDR2 YFSETQ. The CDR3 is made up of 15 amino acids.

The chain couples TRBV7-8 to TRBJ1-2; 9 positions agree with TRBD1. Germline values: CDR1 SGHVS, CDR2 FQNEAQ. V gave up 1 base and J gave up 3 bases; unmatched junction bases: 3. The CDR3 totals 15 residues. CDR3 sequence: CASSLDRDRDYGYTF. In DNA form, the CDR3 reads TGTGCCAGCAGCTTAGATCGGGACAGGGACTATGGCTACACCTTC.

This clone was picked up a small number of times. The genes are TRBV5-1 and TRBJ2-5, with D unresolved. Germline V gene sequence: CDR1 SGHRS, CDR2 YFSETQ. V gave up 1 base and J gave up 2 bases, with 9 bases separating them. This CDR3 has 14 residues. This CDR3 is CASSLSGFQETQYF. In nucleotides, the CDR3 is TGCGCCAGCAGCTTGAGTGGGTTTCAAGAGACCCAGTACTTC. The whole variable domain, remainder taken from reference TRBV5-1 and TRBJ2-5, is KAGVTQTPRYLIKTRGQQVTLSCSPISGHRSVSWYQQTPGQGLQFLFEYFSETQRNKGNFPGRFSGRQFSNSRSEMNVSTLELGDSALYLCASSLSGFQETQYFGPGTRLLVL.

This clone was found a few times. The chain combines TRBV29-1 with TRBJ1-1; 8 nucleotides line up with TRBD1. V was pared by 4 bases and J by 3 bases, with 4 bases of the junction left unmatched. Germline CDR1 reads SQVTM; CDR2 reads ANQGSEA. This CDR3 spans 13 amino acids. The CDR3 reads CSVASTGDTEAFF. The CDR3 DNA follows: TGCAGCGTTGCATCGACAGGGGACACTGAAGCTTTCTTT.

Comment on this clone: Possible read error: a much larger clone is one base away. This chain links TRBV14 with TRBJ2-7; D not resolved. Germline CDR1 reads SGHDN; CDR2 reads FVKESK. This CDR3 has 13 residues. The V gene lost 4 bases and the J gene lost 4 bases, with 11 bases spanning the gap. The CDR3 sequence is CASSLFYGYEQYF. CDR3 coding DNA: TGTGCCAGCAGCCTTTTTTACGGGTACGAGCAGTACTTC.

The chain joins TRBV28 to TRBJ1-4, with a weak D call TRBD1 (6 bases). With 2 bases removed from V and 5 bases from J, the gap between germline ends came to 15 bases. CDR3 length: 16 amino acids. CDR1 MDHEN and CDR2 SYDVKM come from the germline V gene. The CDR3 DNA sequence: TGTGCCAGCAGTTTAAGTGGGGGGCGGGTCAATGAAAAACTGTTTTTT. Translation: CASSLSGGRVNEKLFF. The full variable domain, completed using reference TRBV28 and TRBJ1-4, is DVKVTQSSRYLVKRTGEKVFLECVQDMDHENMFWYRQDPGLGLRLIYFSYDVKMKEKGDIPEGYSVSREKKERFSLILESASTNQTSMYLCASSLSGGRVNEKLFFGSGTQLSVL.

Regarding this clone: A single base is all that separates this from a far larger clone, so a read error is likely. This chain connects TRBV2 to TRBJ2-7; D might be TRBD1 or TRBD2, each matching 6 bases. V gave up 6 bases and J gave up 3 bases, with 18 bases separating them. The CDR3 has 15 amino acids. Germline loops: CDR1 SNHLY, CDR2 FYNNEI. The CDR3 nucleotides read TGTGCCAGCAGGCTTCTCGGGGGCGGGCGCTACGAGCAGTACTTC. Protein product: CASRLLGGGRYEQYF.

V usage is TRBV29-1 and J usage is TRBJ1-2; 10 bases are a match to TRBD1. V was clipped by 6 bases and J by 8 bases; unmatched bases: 6. The germline V gene has CDR1 SQVTM and CDR2 ANQGSEA. CDR3 length: 12 amino acids. This CDR3 is CSVGDRGNGYTF. As DNA, the CDR3 is TGCAGCGTAGGGGACAGGGGTAACGGCTACACCTTC.

This clone was seen a few times. The chain recombines TRBV7-8 with TRBJ2-1; 8 bases agree with TRBD2. Germline-derived CDR1 and CDR2 are SGHVS and FQNEAQ. V was clipped by 5 bases and J by 2 bases; unmatched bases: 11. The CDR3 has 17 amino acids. CDR3 loop: CASSPSGAGGPYNEQFF. The DNA for the CDR3 is TGTGCCAGCAGCCCGAGCGGGGCGGGAGGACCCTACAATGAGCAGTTCTTC.

The chain recombines TRBV30 with TRBJ1-2; no reliable D call. CDR3 length: 12 residues. Between the trimmed V and J ends, which lost 0 bases and 7 bases, there was a span of 9 bases. Germline-derived CDR1 and CDR2 are GTSNPN and SVGIG (reference sequence). CDR3 protein: CAWSVRFSGYTF. The DNA for the CDR3 is TGTGCCTGGAGTGTACGGTTTAGTGGCTACACCTTC. Looking up the rest from reference TRBV30 and TRBJ1-2 gives the full variable domain: SQTIHQWPATLVQPVGSPLSLECTVEGTSNPNLYWYRQAAGRGLQLLFYSVGIGQISSEVPQNLSASRPQDRQFILSSKKLLLSDSGFYLCAWSVRFSGYTFGSGTRLTVV.

The chain links TRBV4-2 to TRBJ2-1; 9 bases align to TRBD2. V was pared by 4 bases and J by 15 bases, with 16 bases of the junction left unmatched. The CDR3 has 15 amino acids. Germline assignment: CDR1 LGHNA and CDR2 YNFKEQ. The CDR3 DNA sequence: TGTGCCAGCAGCCGGCGTGGGGAAGGCGGGAGGGGACTGTTCTTC. Amino acid sequence: CASSRRGEGGRGLFF.

The chain uses TRBV7-8 and TRBJ2-5, with D tentatively TRBD1 or TRBD2 (6 bases each). Trimming took off 4 bases at V and 11 bases at J, with 20 bases between the two ends. This CDR3 has 14 residues. CDR1 and CDR2 from the germline V gene are SGHVS and FQNEAQ. CDR3 DNA sequence: TGTGCCAGCAGCTCAACCAGGGGAGGTACGGAGCAGTACTTC. Its translation is CASSSTRGGTEQYF.

This clone was counted a few times. The chain couples TRBV13 to TRBJ2-7; D is possibly TRBD2 (6 bases). The CDR3 covers 18 residues. Deletions cut 5 bases from V and 0 bases from J, with 23 bases between. Germline values: CDR1 PRHDT, CDR2 FYEKMQ (reference sequence). CDR3 sequence reads: CASSHLWSRGSSSYEQYF. The DNA for the CDR3 is TGTGCCAGCAGCCACTTGTGGTCACGGGGGTCGAGCTCCTACGAGCAGTACTTC.